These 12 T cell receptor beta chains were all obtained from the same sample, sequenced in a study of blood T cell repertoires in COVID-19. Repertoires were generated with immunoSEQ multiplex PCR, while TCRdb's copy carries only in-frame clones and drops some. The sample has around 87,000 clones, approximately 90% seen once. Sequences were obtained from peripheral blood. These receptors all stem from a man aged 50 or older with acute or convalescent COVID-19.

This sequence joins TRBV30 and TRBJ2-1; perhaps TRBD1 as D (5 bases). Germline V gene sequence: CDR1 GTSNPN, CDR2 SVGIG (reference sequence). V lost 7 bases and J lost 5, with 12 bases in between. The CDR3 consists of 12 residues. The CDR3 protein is CASIGQDNEQFF. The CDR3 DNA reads TGTGCCTCTATAGGACAAGACAATGAGCAGTTCTTC.

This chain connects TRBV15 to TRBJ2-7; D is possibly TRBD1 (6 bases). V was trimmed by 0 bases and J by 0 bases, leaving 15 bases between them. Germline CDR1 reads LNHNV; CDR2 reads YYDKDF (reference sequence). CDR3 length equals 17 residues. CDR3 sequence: CATSRESTGLSSYEQYF. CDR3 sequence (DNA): TGTGCCACCAGCAGAGAGAGCACAGGGTTAAGCTCCTACGAGCAGTACTTC.

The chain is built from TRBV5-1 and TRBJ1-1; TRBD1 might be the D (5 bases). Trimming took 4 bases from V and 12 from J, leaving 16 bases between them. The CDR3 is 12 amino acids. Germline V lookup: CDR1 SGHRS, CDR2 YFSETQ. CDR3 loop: CASSLPDPGTFF. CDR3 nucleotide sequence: TGCGCCAGCAGCCTGCCAGACCCAGGGACTTTCTTT.

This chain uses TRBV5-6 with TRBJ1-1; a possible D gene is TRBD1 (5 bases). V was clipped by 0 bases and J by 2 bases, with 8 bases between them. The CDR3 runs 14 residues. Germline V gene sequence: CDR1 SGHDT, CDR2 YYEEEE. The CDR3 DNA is TGTGCCAGCAGCTTGGGGACACTTAACACTGAAGCTTTCTTT. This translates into CASSLGTLNTEAFF.

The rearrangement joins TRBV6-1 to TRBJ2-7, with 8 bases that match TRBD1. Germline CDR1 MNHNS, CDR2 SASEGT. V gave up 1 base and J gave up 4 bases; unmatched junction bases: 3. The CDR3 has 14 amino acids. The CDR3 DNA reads TGTGCCAGCAGTGAAGGACAGGGGTTTTACGAGCAGTACTTC. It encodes CASSEGQGFYEQYF.

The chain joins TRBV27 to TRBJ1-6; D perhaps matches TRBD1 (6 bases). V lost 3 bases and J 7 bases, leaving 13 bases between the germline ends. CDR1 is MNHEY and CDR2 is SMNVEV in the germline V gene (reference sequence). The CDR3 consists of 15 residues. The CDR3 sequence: CASSFGGGKNSPLHF. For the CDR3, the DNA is TGTGCCAGCAGTTTCGGTGGGGGCAAGAATTCACCCCTCCACTTT.

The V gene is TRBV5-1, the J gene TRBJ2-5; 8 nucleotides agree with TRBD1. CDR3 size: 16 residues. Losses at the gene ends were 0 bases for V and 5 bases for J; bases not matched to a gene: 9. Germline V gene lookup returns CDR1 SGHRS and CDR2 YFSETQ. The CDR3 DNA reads TGCGCCAGCAGCTTGGCCAGGGGGACAGGTTTCGAGACCCAGTACTTC. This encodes CASSLARGTGFETQYF.

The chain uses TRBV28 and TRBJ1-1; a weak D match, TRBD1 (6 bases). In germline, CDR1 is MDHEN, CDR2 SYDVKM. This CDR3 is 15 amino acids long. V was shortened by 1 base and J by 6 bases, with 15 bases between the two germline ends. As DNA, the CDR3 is TGTGCCAGCAGTTTATTGCAGGGGACGGTAGCTGAAGCTTTCTTT. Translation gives CASSLLQGTVAEAFF.

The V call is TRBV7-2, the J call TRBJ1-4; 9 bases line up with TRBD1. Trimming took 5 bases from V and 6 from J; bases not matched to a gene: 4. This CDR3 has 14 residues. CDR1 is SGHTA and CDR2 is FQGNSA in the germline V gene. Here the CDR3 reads CASSRTGVYEKLFF. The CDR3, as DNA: TGTGCCAGCAGCCGGACAGGGGTGTATGAAAAACTGTTTTTT.

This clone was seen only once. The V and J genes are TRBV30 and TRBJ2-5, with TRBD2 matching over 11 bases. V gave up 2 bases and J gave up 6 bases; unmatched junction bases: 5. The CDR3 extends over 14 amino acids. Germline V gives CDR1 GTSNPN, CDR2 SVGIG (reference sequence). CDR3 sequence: CAWSPGLAAQTQYF. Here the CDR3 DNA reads TGTGCCTGGAGTCCGGGACTAGCGGCACAGACCCAGTACTTC.

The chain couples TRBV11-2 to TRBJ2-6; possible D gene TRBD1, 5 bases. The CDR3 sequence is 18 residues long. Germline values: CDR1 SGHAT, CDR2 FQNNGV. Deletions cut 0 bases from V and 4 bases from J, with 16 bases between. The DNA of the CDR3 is TGTGCCAGCAGCTTAGAAACAGGCTCGTTGGGGGGGGCCAACGTCCTGACTTTC. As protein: CASSLETGSLGGANVLTF.

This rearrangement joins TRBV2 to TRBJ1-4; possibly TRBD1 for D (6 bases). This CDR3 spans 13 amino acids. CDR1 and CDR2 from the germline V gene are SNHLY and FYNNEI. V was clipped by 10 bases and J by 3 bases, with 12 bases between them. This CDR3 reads CATKDSPNEKLFF. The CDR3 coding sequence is TGTGCCACCAAGGACAGCCCTAATGAAAAACTGTTTTTT.